Below are 8 T cell receptor beta chains sequenced from a single sample in a study of blood T cells in healthy people across ages. A sample-barcoded 5' primer and a J-beta primer mix were used in a second PCR of roughly 7 to 11 cycles. TCRdb re-derived calls from the 5' RACE reads in MiXCR, one entry per CDR3 protein. This sample has 1.5 million to 2 million distinct CDR3 sequences, with roughly a third found just once. Material for sequencing was blood. These receptors were obtained from a woman in her thirties in good health.

This chain uses TRBV27 with TRBJ1-2; 7 bases are a match to TRBD1. J gave up 3 bases and V 6 bases, and 13 bases lay outside the gene matches. The CDR3 runs 16 residues. Germline assignment: CDR1 MNHEY and CDR2 SMNVEV (reference sequence). CDR3 coding DNA: TGTGCCAGCAGCGGCCTCGGGACAGAAGGTTACTATGGCTACACCTTC. It specifies CASSGLGTEGYYGYTF.

Only one count was recorded for this clonotype. J is TRBJ1-4 and V is TRBV25-1; perhaps TRBD1 as D (5 bases). Germline values: CDR1 MGHDK, CDR2 SYGVNS. V was shortened by 6 bases and J by 8 bases, with 22 bases between the two germline ends. CDR3 size: 16 residues. The CDR3 DNA is TGTGCCAGCAGCCACAAAGGGGCAGGGTTAGGGGAAAAACTGTTTTTT. Translating gives CASSHKGAGLGEKLFF.

This chain uses TRBV27 with TRBJ2-5; 14 bases match TRBD2. V shed 6 bases, J shed 4 bases, and the junction held 10 bases outside the gene matches. The CDR3 sequence is 17 residues long. Germline CDR1 reads MNHEY; CDR2 reads SMNVEV (reference sequence). This CDR3 reads CASRTRLAGGPGETQYF. As DNA, the CDR3 is TGTGCCAGCAGGACACGACTAGCGGGAGGGCCGGGAGAGACCCAGTACTTC.

V usage is TRBV3-1 and J usage is TRBJ2-7, with D possibly matching TRBD1 (6 bases). CDR1 is LGHDT, CDR2 YNNKEL, per germline (reference sequence). The CDR3 has 14 residues. V was trimmed by 3 bases and J by 3 bases, leaving 12 bases between them. Here the CDR3 DNA reads TGTGCCAGCAGCCACAGCCCAGGGGACTACGAGCAGTACTTC. Amino acids: CASSHSPGDYEQYF.

Of note for this clonotype: Mismatch with germline at one junction end may stem from a read error. V gene TRBV15 combines with J gene TRBJ2-1, with 15 bases identical to TRBD2. Germline loops: CDR1 LNHNV, CDR2 YYDKDF (reference sequence). The CDR3 sequence is 21 residues long. The CDR3: CATRRGRDTTPGLAGGDEQFF. As DNA, the CDR3 is TGTGCCACCAGAAGAGGCCGGGACACGACACCGGGACTAGCGGGAGGAGATGAGCAGTTCTTC.

This clonotype was seen more than once but under ten times. V usage is TRBV5-1 and J usage is TRBJ2-5; TRBD1 is a possible D gene (5 bases). The CDR3 spans 15 residues. V lost 2 bases to trimming and J lost 2 bases, with 13 bases between them. From germline, CDR1 is SGHRS and CDR2 YFSETQ. The CDR3 here is CASSLMGRAQETQYF. Here the CDR3 DNA reads TGCGCCAGCAGCTTAATGGGCAGGGCGCAAGAGACCCAGTACTTC.

The chain is built from TRBV7-8 and TRBJ2-3; D call uncertain. V dropped 5 bases and J dropped 6 bases, with 21 bases sitting between them. This CDR3 has 16 residues. Germline CDR1 SGHVS, CDR2 FQNEAQ. Here the CDR3 reads CASSPAFAGSEDTQYF. DNA of the CDR3: TGTGCCAGCAGCCCCGCCTTCGCAGGCAGTGAGGATACGCAGTATTTT. Variable domain in full (rest from reference TRBV7-8 and TRBJ2-3): GAGVSQSPRYKVAKRGQDVALRCDPISGHVSLFWYQQALGQGPEFLTYFQNEAQLDKSGLPSDRFFAERPEGSVSTLKIQRTQQEDSAVYLCASSPAFAGSEDTQYFGPGTRLTVL.

This chain joins TRBV28 and TRBJ2-7; either TRBD1 or TRBD2 may fit D (5 bases each). Germline V gene sequence: CDR1 MDHEN, CDR2 SYDVKM. The CDR3 has 14 amino acids. The germline V and J ends were trimmed by 7 bases and 5 bases, with 18 bases remaining between them. Here the CDR3 reads CASNRGALIDEQYF. The CDR3 coding sequence is TGTGCCAGCAACCGAGGGGCACTAATAGACGAGCAGTACTTC. The entire variable domain, with the rest obtained from reference TRBV28 and TRBJ2-7, is as follows: DVKVTQSSRYLVKRTGEKVFLECVQDMDHENMFWYRQDPGLGLRLIYFSYDVKMKEKGDIPEGYSVSREKKERFSLILESASTNQTSMYLCASNRGALIDEQYFGPGTRLTVT.